Given below is one T cell receptor (beta chain) in context. The antigen remains undetermined. The CDR3 runs 16 residues. CDR1 SEHNR and CDR2 FQNEAQ come from the germline V gene (reference sequence). For every donor, one blood sample of 2.5 ml was drawn. The data derive from a study of monozygotic twins with inflammatory bowel disease. Input per TCR library consisted of roughly 3,500 ng of total RNA. Each of TCRalpha and TCRbeta cDNA went through two nested PCRs, lasting about 16 and 10 cycles. TCRdb re-called the 5' RACE reads and catalogs CDR3 proteins one per entry, DNA excluded. Found here are 300,000 to 400,000 distinct CDR3 sequences; the top ten clones hold around 2%. Study conclusions and caveats: Varying immunosuppressive regimens may have increased patient repertoire variability.

This sequence joins TRBV7-9 and TRBJ2-7; the D call of TRBD2 rests on TCRdb alone, since no DNA is present to check it. This clonotype was obtained from a human donor with ulcerative colitis or Crohn's disease, or a healthy co-twin of an affected twin (not recorded which). Sample: blood. This chain's CDR3 is CASSLGLAGSSYEQYF.